This T cell receptor beta chain was documented in a study of CD8+ T cells in alopecia areata. Study-level background: Treated patients took oral tofacitinib at 5 to 10 mg twice daily. Tofacitinib was given for 6 to 18 months, then stopped for 6 months.

RNA extraction and reverse transcription yielded cDNA as sequencing template. TCRdb keeps only in-frame clones here, not all; method: immunoSEQ multiplex PCR. Of over 150,000 clones detected, approximately 57% appear once; the ten largest clones hold 13% to 15%. As to treatment: oral pan-JAK inhibitor, 5-10 mg twice daily. Study results and caveats: TCR sharing across patients was less clear than in mice, possibly HLA-related.

In the case of this clone: The target antigen is unknown.

The CDR3 length is 14 residues. Per the germline V gene, CDR1 is SGHRS and CDR2 is YFSETQ. The V and J ends lost 4 bases and 3 bases, in that order; junction bases with no gene match: 5. The specimen was CD4+ T cells sorted from blood, collected at week 24, from a patient treated with tofacitinib. The chain recombines TRBV5-1 with TRBJ2-3; 7 bases match TRBD1. The clonotype originates from a human donor with alopecia areata. Written as DNA, the CDR3 is TGCGCCAGCAGCATCGGACAGGAAACAGATACGCAGTATTTT. Translated, it gives CASSIGQETDTQYF.